This note documents a single T cell receptor beta chain sequence. This sample's time point: baseline, week 1 (first vaccination visit). The sample's treatment: pre-vaccination baseline after standard-of-care therapy. Patients carried new grade 3 or 4 IDH1-mutant astrocytomas lacking nuclear ATRX. The entry originates in a study of a mutant IDH1 vaccine in newly diagnosed glioma. Study as a whole: Males made up 62.5% and females about 38% of treated patients, whose mean age was around 40 years.

CDR1 SGHRS and CDR2 YFSETQ come from the germline V gene. This CDR3 spans 15 amino acids. Trimming removed 0 bases from V and 3 bases from J, with 13 bases in between. TCRdb's table, derived via immunoSEQ multiplex PCR, lists solely in-frame clones and lacks some. This repertoire shows about 46,000 clones, roughly 90% found once; its top ten account for approximately 2.5%. The chain combines TRBV5-1 with TRBJ2-7, with D hard to call. Sequences were derived from PBMCs, sampled from a glioma patient treated with radiotherapy, temozolomide or both. The sequence came from a middle-aged man with glioma. For the CDR3, the DNA is TGCGCCAGCAGCTTGGGGGCCTTACCCAACTACGAGCAGTACTTC. It encodes CASSLGALPNYEQYF.